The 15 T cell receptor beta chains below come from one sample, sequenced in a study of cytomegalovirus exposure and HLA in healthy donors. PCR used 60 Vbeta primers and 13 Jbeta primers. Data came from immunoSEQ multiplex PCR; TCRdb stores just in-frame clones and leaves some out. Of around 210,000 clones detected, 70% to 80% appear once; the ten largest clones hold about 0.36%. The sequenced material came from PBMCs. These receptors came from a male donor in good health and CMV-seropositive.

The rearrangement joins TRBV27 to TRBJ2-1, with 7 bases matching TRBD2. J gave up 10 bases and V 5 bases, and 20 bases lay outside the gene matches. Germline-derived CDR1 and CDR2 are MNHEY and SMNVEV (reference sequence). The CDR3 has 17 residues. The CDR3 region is CASSSTFQGLRAGEQFF. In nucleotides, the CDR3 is TGTGCCAGCAGTAGCACCTTTCAGGGACTAAGGGCGGGGGAGCAGTTCTTC.

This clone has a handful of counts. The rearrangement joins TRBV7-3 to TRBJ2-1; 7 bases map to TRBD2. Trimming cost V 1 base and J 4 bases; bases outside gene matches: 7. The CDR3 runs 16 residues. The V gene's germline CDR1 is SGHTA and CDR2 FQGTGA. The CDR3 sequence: CASSLNVPSGYNEQFF. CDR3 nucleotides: TGTGCCAGCAGCTTAAACGTTCCTAGCGGTTACAATGAGCAGTTCTTC.

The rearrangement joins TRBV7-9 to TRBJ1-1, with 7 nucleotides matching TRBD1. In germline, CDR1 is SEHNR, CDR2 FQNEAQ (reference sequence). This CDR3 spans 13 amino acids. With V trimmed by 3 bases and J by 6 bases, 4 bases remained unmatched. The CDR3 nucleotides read TGTGCCAGCAGCTTCCTCGACAGGGCTGAAGCTTTCTTT. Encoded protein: CASSFLDRAEAFF.

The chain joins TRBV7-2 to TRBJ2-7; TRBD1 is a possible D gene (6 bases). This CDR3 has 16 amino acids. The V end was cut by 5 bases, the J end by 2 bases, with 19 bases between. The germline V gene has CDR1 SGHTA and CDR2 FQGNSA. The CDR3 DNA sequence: TGTGCCAGCAGCCCAGCCACCGGACGGACAGCCTACGAGCAGTACTTC. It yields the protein CASSPATGRTAYEQYF.

The CDR3 nucleotides read TGTGCCAGCAGCTTAGCGCAGGGAGGGAATCAGCCCCAGCATTTT. As protein: CASSLAQGGNQPQHF. This chain links TRBV7-6 with TRBJ1-5, with D tentatively TRBD1 (5 bases). The CDR3 extends over 15 amino acids. The ends were cut back, 0 bases at V and 4 bases at J, with 10 bases in the middle. Per the germline V gene, CDR1 is SGHVS and CDR2 is FNYEAQ.

CDR3 nucleotide sequence: TGTGCCAGCGGGAGGTCTGGAAACACCATATATTTT. As protein: CASGRSGNTIYF. This rearrangement joins TRBV19 to TRBJ1-3; D is unclear. This CDR3 has 12 residues. V dropped 9 bases and J dropped 1 base, with 7 bases sitting between them. Germline CDR1 is LNHDA and CDR2 is SQIVND (reference sequence).

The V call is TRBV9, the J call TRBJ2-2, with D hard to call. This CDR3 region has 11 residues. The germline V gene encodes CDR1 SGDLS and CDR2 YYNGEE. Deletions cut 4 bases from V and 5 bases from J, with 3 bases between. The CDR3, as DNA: TGTGCCAGCAGCTTAACCGGGGAGCTGTTTTTT. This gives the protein CASSLTGELFF.

The CDR3 nucleotides are TGCGCCAGCAGCCGTTTAACAACGGGACTCCCGTTGGCTAACTATGGCTACACCTTC. Its translation: CASSRLTTGLPLANYGYTF. V usage is TRBV4-1 and J usage is TRBJ1-2; the D gene is possibly TRBD1 (5 bases). Germline V lookup: CDR1 MGHRA, CDR2 YSYEKL. The CDR3 runs 19 residues. V lost 4 bases and J 0 bases, leaving 24 bases between the germline ends.

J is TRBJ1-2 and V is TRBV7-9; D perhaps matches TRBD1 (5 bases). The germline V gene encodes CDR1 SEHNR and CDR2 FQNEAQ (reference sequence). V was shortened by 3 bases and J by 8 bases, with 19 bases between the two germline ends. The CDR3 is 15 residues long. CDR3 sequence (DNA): TGTGCCAGCAGCTTTACACGGGGGGGGGACGGCGGCTACACCTTC. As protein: CASSFTRGGDGGYTF.

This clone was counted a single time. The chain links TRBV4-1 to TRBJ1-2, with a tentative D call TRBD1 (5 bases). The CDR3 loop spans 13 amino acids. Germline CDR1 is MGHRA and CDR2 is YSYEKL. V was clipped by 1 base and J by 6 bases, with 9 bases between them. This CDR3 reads CASSQGGRDGYTF. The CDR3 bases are TGCGCCAGCAGCCAAGGGGGGAGGGATGGCTACACCTTC.

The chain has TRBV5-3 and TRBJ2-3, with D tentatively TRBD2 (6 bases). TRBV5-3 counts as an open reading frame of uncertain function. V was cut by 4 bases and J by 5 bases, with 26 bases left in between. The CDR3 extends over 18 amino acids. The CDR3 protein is CARSPCGISGEGRDTQYF. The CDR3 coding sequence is TGTGCCAGAAGCCCCTGCGGGATTAGCGGAGAGGGTAGAGATACGCAGTATTTT.

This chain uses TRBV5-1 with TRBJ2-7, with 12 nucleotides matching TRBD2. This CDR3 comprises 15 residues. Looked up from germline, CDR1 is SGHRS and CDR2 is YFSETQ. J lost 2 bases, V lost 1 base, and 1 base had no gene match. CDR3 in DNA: TGCGCCAGCAGCTTGACTAGCGGGGGGACCTACGAGCAGTACTTC. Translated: CASSLTSGGTYEQYF.

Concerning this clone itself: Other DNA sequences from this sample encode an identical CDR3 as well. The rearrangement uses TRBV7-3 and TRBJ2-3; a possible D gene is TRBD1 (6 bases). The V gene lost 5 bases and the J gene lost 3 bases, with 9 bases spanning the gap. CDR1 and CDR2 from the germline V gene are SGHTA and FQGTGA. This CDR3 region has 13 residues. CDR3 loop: CASSLQGTDTQYF. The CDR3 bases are TGTGCCAGCAGCCTACAGGGTACAGATACGCAGTATTTT.

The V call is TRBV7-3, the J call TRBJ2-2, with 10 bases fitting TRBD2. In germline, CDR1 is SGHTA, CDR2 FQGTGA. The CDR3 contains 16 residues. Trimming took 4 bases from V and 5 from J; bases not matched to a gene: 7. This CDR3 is CASSSSGSRKTGELFF. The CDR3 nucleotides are TGTGCCAGCAGCTCTAGCGGGAGTCGGAAGACCGGGGAGCTGTTTTTT.

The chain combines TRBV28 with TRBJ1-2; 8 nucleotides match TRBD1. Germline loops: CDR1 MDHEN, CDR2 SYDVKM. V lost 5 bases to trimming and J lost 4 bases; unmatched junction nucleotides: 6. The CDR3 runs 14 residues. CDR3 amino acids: CASSVPGQAYGYTF. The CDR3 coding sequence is TGTGCCAGCAGTGTTCCGGGACAGGCCTATGGCTACACCTTC.